Shown below are 12 T cell receptor beta chains from a single sample sequenced in a study of OX40 agonist ivuxolimab in advanced cancers. Libraries were constructed by the immunoSEQ multiplex PCR assay. Sourced from immuneACCESS, this table was stored by TCRdb with only in-frame sequences that have V and J called. A share of the clones is absent; for the studies checked, an unresolved V gene accounts for under half, and the remainder has no known explanation. The table for this sample lists over 65,000 clones; around 92% of them were counted only once. In total, the top ten clones hold 0.45% to 0.65% of the sample. The starting material was CD4+ or CD8+ T cells sorted from blood, obtained in a trial of the OX40 agonist ivuxolimab. The receptors were gathered from an adult with an advanced solid tumor such as melanoma, head and neck, liver or kidney cancer.

The chain is built from TRBV29-1 and TRBJ2-5; TRBD1 is a possible D gene (5 bases). Deletions cut 7 bases from V and 0 bases from J, with 12 bases between. The CDR3 covers 13 residues. Germline lookup yields CDR1 SQVTM and CDR2 ANQGSEA. The CDR3 nucleotides read TGCAGCGACAGACAGACTGACCAAGAGACCCAGTACTTC. Protein: CSDRQTDQETQYF.

The chain recombines TRBV6-1 with TRBJ1-2; 7 positions match TRBD1. From germline, CDR1 is MNHNS and CDR2 SASEGT. V trimming: 6 bases; J trimming: 8 bases; junction bases outside the gene matches: 9. The CDR3 sequence is 13 residues long. The CDR3 nucleotides are TGTGCCAGCAGGACAGGGTCGAGCGGGGGCTACACCTTC. Translating gives CASRTGSSGGYTF.

The genes are TRBV4-3 and TRBJ2-1; 13 positions agree with TRBD2. Germline lookup yields CDR1 LGHNA and CDR2 YSLEER. J was trimmed by 11 bases and V by 2 bases; bases with no gene match: 6. The CDR3 is made up of 15 amino acids. CDR3 nucleotides: TGCGCCAGCAGCCAAAGGACTAGCGGGAGTGGCCAGCAGTTCTTC. This translates into CASSQRTSGSGQQFF.

This clone was seen a single time. This chain links TRBV11-1 with TRBJ2-5; TRBD1 agrees at 9 bases. CDR1 SGHAT and CDR2 FQDESV come from the germline V gene (reference sequence). The CDR3 covers 13 residues. The junction had 1 base not matched to a gene; V was cut back by 5 bases and J by 3 bases. In DNA, the CDR3 is TGTGCCAGCAGCCGGGACAGGGAAGAGACCCAGTACTTC. Its protein product is CASSRDREETQYF.

This clone was counted a few times. This sequence joins TRBV7-2 and TRBJ2-1; no firm D call. This CDR3 has 13 amino acids. V shed 3 bases and J shed 6 bases, with 9 bases lying between them. The V gene's germline CDR1 is SGHTA and CDR2 FQGNSA. The CDR3 coding sequence is TGTGCCAGCAGCTTCACGCAAGCCAATGAGCAGTTCTTC. This encodes CASSFTQANEQFF. Together with reference TRBV7-2 and TRBJ2-1, the CDR3 gives the full variable domain: GAGVSQSPSNKVTEKGKDVELRCDPISGHTALYWYRQSLGQGLEFLIYFQGNSAPDKSGLPSDRFSAERTGGSVSTLTIQRTQQEDSAVYLCASSFTQANEQFFGPGTRLTVL.

The gene calls are TRBV15 and TRBJ2-2; 8 bases fit TRBD2. In germline, CDR1 is LNHNV, CDR2 YYDKDF (reference sequence). Losses at the gene ends were 5 bases for V and 0 bases for J; bases not matched to a gene: 5. The CDR3 is made up of 16 amino acids. The CDR3 DNA is TGTGCCACCAGCCCCAGACTAGCGACGAACACCGGGGAGCTGTTTTTT. Amino acids: CATSPRLATNTGELFF.

The chain joins TRBV7-2 to TRBJ2-3; 8 bases agree with TRBD2. The CDR3 runs to 14 residues. V dropped 1 base and J dropped 9; count of bases not matched to a gene: 6. From germline, CDR1 is SGHTA and CDR2 FQGNSA. DNA for the CDR3: TGTGCCAGCAGCTTAGGCGGGCGGGAGGAAACGCAGTATTTT. Residues: CASSLGGREETQYF.

J is TRBJ1-2 and V is TRBV7-9; D might be TRBD1 (6 bases). V was pared by 7 bases and J by 7 bases, with 22 bases between. The germline V gene has CDR1 SEHNR and CDR2 FQNEAQ (reference sequence). The CDR3 runs to 15 residues. The CDR3 reads CASTNMDGGQGGYTF. The CDR3 DNA reads as TGTGCCAGCACCAACATGGACGGGGGGCAGGGTGGCTACACCTTC.

CDR3 coding DNA: TGCGCCAGCAGCCACACCGGACAGGGGCGCACTGAAGCTTTCTTT. It encodes CASSHTGQGRTEAFF. The chain combines TRBV4-3 with TRBJ1-1; 9 positions match TRBD1. This CDR3 has 15 amino acids. V lost 3 bases to trimming and J lost 4 bases; unmatched junction nucleotides: 6. Germline CDR1 is LGHNA and CDR2 is YSLEER.

The CDR3 loop is CASSVEGQGVTEAFF. As DNA, the CDR3 is TGTGCCAGCAGCGTAGAGGGACAGGGGGTCACTGAAGCTTTCTTT. The genes are TRBV9 and TRBJ1-1; 11 bases align to TRBD1. V trimming: 0 bases; J trimming: 4 bases; junction bases outside the gene matches: 2. The CDR3 is made up of 15 amino acids. Germline V lookup: CDR1 SGDLS, CDR2 YYNGEE. Combining the CDR3 with reference TRBV9 and TRBJ1-1 gives the whole variable domain DSGVTQTPKHLITATGQRVTLRCSPRSGDLSVYWYQQSLDQGLQFLIQYYNGEERAKGNILERFSAQQFPDLHSELNLSSLELGDSALYFCASSVEGQGVTEAFFGQGTRLTVV.

The CDR3 loop is CASSRDRGSEQFF. The CDR3 nucleotides read TGTGCCAGCAGCCGGGACAGGGGGTCTGAGCAGTTCTTC. The chain employs TRBV7-3 and TRBJ2-1, with 11 positions matching TRBD1. The CDR3 has 13 amino acids. Germline CDR1 and CDR2: SGHTA and FQGTGA. With V trimmed by 5 bases and J by 9 bases, 3 bases remained unmatched.

The J gene is TRBJ2-2, the V gene TRBV19, with no clear D. V lost 5 bases to trimming and J lost 6 bases, with 4 bases between them. CDR1 LNHDA and CDR2 SQIVND come from the germline V gene (reference sequence). CDR3 length: 11 residues. The CDR3 region is CASSRAGELFF. The CDR3 DNA is TGTGCCAGTAGTCGTGCCGGGGAGCTGTTTTTT.